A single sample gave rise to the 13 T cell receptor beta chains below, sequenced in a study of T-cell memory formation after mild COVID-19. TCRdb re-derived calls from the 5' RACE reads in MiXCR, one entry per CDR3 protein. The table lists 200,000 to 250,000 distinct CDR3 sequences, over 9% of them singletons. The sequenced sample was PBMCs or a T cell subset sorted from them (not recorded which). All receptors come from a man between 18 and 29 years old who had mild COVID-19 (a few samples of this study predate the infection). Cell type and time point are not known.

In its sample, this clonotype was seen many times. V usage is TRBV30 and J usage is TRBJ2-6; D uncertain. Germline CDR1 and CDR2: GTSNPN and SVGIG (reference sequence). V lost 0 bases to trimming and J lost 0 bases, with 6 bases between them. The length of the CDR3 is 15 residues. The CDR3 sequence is CAWSVLSSGANVLTF. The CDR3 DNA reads TGTGCCTGGAGTGTACTGAGCTCTGGGGCCAACGTCCTGACTTTC.

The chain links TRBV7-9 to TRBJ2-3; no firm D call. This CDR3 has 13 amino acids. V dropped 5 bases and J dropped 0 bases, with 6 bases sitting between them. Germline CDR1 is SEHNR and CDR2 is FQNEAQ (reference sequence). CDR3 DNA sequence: TGTGCCAGCAGCCCCGTAAGCACAGATACGCAGTATTTT. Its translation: CASSPVSTDTQYF.

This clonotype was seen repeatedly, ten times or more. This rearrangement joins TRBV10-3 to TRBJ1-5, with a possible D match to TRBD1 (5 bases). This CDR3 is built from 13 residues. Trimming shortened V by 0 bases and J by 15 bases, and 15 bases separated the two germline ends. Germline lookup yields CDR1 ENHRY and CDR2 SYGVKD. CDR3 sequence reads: CAISESAGDGPHF. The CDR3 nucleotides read TGTGCCATCAGTGAGTCGGCCGGGGACGGACCGCATTTT.

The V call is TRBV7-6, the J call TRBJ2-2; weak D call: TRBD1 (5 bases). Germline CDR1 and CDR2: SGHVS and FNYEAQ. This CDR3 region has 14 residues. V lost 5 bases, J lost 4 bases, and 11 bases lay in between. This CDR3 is CASSVRQSTGELFF. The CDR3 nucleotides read TGTGCCAGCAGCGTCCGACAGTCCACCGGGGAGCTGTTTTTT.

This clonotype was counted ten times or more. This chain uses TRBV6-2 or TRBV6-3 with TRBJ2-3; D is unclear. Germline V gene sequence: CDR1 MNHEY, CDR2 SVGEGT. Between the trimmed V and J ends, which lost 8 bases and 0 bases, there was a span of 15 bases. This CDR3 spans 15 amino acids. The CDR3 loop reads CASGYGQTSTDTQYF. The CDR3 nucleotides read TGTGCCAGCGGCTACGGCCAAACAAGCACAGATACGCAGTATTTT.

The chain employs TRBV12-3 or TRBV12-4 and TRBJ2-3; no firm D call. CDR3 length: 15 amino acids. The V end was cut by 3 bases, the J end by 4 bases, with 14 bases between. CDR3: CASSLRTPGADTQYF. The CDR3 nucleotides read TGTGCCAGCAGTTTGAGGACCCCTGGGGCAGATACGCAGTATTTT.

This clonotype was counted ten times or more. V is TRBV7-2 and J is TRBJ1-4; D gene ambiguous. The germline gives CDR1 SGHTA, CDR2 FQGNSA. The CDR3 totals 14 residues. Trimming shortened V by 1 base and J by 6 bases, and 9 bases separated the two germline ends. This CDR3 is CASSLVGGDEKLFF. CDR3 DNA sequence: TGTGCCAGCAGCTTAGTGGGAGGCGATGAAAAACTGTTTTTT.

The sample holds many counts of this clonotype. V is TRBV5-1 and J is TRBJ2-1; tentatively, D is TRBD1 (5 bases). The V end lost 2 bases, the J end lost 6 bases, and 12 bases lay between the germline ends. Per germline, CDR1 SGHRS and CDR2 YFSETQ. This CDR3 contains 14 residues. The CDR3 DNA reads TGCGCCAGCAGCTTTGCGTCAGGGCTCAATGAGCAGTTCTTC. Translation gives CASSFASGLNEQFF. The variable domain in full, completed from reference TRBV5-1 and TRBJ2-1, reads KAGVTQTPRYLIKTRGQQVTLSCSPISGHRSVSWYQQTPGQGLQFLFEYFSETQRNKGNFPGRFSGRQFSNSRSEMNVSTLELGDSALYLCASSFASGLNEQFFGPGTRLTVL.

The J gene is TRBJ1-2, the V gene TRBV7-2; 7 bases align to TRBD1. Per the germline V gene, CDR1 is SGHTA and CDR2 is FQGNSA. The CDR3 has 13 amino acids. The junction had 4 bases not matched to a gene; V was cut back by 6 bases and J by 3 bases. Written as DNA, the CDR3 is TGTGCCAGCAGACCAGGACAGGACTATGGCTACACCTTC. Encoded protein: CASRPGQDYGYTF.

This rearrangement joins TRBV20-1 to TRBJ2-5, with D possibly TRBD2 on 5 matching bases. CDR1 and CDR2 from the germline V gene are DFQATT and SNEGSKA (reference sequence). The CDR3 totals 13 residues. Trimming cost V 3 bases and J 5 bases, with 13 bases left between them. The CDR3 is CSASRELDETQYF. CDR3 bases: TGCAGTGCTAGCCGGGAACTAGACGAGACCCAGTACTTC.

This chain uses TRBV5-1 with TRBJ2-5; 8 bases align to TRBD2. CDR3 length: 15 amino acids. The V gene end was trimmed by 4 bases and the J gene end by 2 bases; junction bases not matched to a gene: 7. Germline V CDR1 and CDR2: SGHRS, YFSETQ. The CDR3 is CASSTSGTRQETQYF. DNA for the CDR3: TGCGCCAGCAGCACCTCCGGGACTAGACAAGAGACCCAGTACTTC.

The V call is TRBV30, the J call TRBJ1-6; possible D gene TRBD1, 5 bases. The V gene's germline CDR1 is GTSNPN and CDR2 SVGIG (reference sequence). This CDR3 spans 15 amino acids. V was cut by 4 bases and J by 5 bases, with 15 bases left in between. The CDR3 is CAWTGLGANNSPLHF. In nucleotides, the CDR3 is TGTGCCTGGACAGGGCTCGGGGCGAATAATTCACCCCTCCACTTT.

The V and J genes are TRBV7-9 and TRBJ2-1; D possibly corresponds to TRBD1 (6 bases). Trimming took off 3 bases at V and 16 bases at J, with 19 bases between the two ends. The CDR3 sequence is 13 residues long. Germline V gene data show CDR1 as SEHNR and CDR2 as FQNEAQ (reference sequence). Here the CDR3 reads CASSLSTGTKIFF. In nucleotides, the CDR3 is TGTGCCAGCAGCTTGAGTACCGGGACAAAGATTTTCTTC.